A selection of T cell receptor beta chains follows, all from one sample in a study of CD8 T cells in Susac syndrome. Using its own MiXCR run on the immunoSEQ multiplex PCR reads, TCRdb lists one record per CDR3 protein. Here the sample spans 150,000 to 200,000 distinct CDR3 sequences, about 93% being singletons. The sequenced sample was CD4+ T cells from PBMCs. The receptor set was obtained from a human donor in good health. Each CDR3 is given with its conserved first and last residue. Each record gives: clone size, D gene, V gene, J gene, CDR3 protein, CDR3 DNA. D genes are given only for firm matches. Clone size appears in some rows only: once, few, many, or a class for an expanded clone.

once	-	TRBV2	TRBJ1-2	CASTKWAGHGYTF	TGTGCCAGCACTAAGTGGGCAGGGCATGGCTACACCTTC
-	-	TRBV27	TRBJ2-5	CASSAIQGTQYF	TGTGCCAGCAGCGCTATTCAAGGGACCCAGTACTTC
-	-	TRBV2	TRBJ1-5	CASSGGAQPQHF	TGTGCCAGCAGTGGAGGGGCCCAGCCCCAGCATTTT
-	TRBD2	TRBV5-1	TRBJ2-5	CASSLSGLASETQYF	TGCGCCAGCAGCTTATCCGGACTAGCGTCGGAGACCCAGTACTTC
once	-	TRBV6-2/TRBV6-3	TRBJ2-6	CASTPQASGANVLTF	TGTGCCAGCACCCCCCAGGCCTCTGGGGCCAACGTCCTGACTTTC
-	TRBD1	TRBV5-5	TRBJ1-2	CASSTRTGEGYTF	TGTGCCAGCAGCACGCGGACAGGGGAAGGCTACACCTTC
-	-	TRBV15	TRBJ2-7	CATSRGPKSSYEQYF	TGTGCCACCAGCAGGGGACCGAAAAGCTCCTACGAGCAGTACTTC
-	-	TRBV29-1	TRBJ1-1	CSVEEDLNTEAFF	TGCAGCGTTGAGGAGGACCTGAACACTGAAGCTTTCTTT
-	-	TRBV29-1	TRBJ2-5	CSVDRGQTQYF	TGCAGCGTTGACAGGGGACAGACCCAGTACTTC
-	TRBD2	TRBV30	TRBJ2-1	CAWSHGGSSYNEQFF	TGTGCCTGGAGCCACGGGGGGAGCTCCTACAATGAGCAGTTCTTC
-	-	TRBV29-1	TRBJ2-3	CSVGVTTDTQYF	TGCAGCGTTGGTGTGACCACAGATACGCAGTATTTT
once	-	TRBV20-1	TRBJ2-4	CSAREGTNIQYF	TGCAGTGCTAGAGAGGGGACAAACATTCAGTACTTC
once	-	TRBV2	TRBJ1-6	CASRDINSPLHF	TGTGCCAGCAGGGACATAAATTCACCCCTCCACTTT
once	-	TRBV6-2/TRBV6-3	TRBJ1-2	CASSYSPAWGYTF	TGTGCCAGCAGTTACTCCCCCGCCTGGGGCTACACCTTC
-	-	TRBV6-5	TRBJ1-6	CASRTRTVSSPLHF	TGTGCCAGCAGGACACGGACAGTGAGTTCACCCCTCCACTTT
-	-	TRBV15	TRBJ1-5	CAISDRSNQPQHF	TGTGCCATATCGGACAGAAGCAATCAGCCCCAGCATTTT
-	TRBD1	TRBV20-1	TRBJ1-5	CSATPTGDQPQHF	TGCAGTGCGACACCAACAGGGGACCAGCCCCAGCATTTT
-	TRBD2	TRBV7-9	TRBJ2-7	CASSFASSGGNYEQYF	TGTGCCAGCAGCTTCGCCTCTAGCGGGGGAAACTACGAGCAGTACTTC
-	TRBD1	TRBV20-1	TRBJ2-7	CSAWGGTGAYEQYF	TGCAGTGCTTGGGGTGGGACAGGGGCGTACGAGCAGTACTTC